The rows below give T cell receptor beta chains drawn from one sample of a study of shared clonotypes between healthy human individuals. Clones were read by immunoSEQ multiplex PCR, and TCRdb kept only the in-frame ones, dropping some. There are some 2.1 million clones in the sample; about 95% occur only once, and 0.9% to 1.4% lies in the top ten. Sequenced sample: naive CD8+ T cells sorted from blood. These receptors all come from a man between 18 and 29 years old in good health. Both conserved end residues are part of each CDR3. The order of the fields is D gene, clone size, J gene, V gene, CDR3 protein, CDR3 DNA. A D gene is named only where the DNA matches it firmly. Rows may omit the clone size; those that give it use once, few, many or a size class.

D: TRBD2; size: .; J: TRBJ2-2; V: TRBV4-3; CDR3: CASSQDLGTSETGELFF; DNA: TGCGCCAGCAGCCAAGACCTCGGGACTAGTGAAACCGGGGAGCTGTTTTTT
D: .; size: .; J: TRBJ2-7; V: TRBV2; CDR3: CASSEGGGSLYEQYF; DNA: TGTGCCAGCAGTGAAGGAGGGGGGTCCCTCTACGAGCAGTACTTC
D: .; size: once; J: TRBJ1-1; V: TRBV6-5; CDR3: CASSYPGGTEAFF; DNA: TGTGCCAGCAGTTATCCAGGAGGCACTGAAGCTTTCTTT
D: .; size: .; J: TRBJ2-7; V: TRBV4-2; CDR3: CASSPRDGGAYEQYF; DNA: TGTGCCAGCAGCCCTCGGGACGGTGGGGCGTACGAGCAGTACTTC
D: .; size: few; J: TRBJ1-5; V: TRBV12-5; CDR3: CASGFFELIQPQHF; DNA: TGTGCTAGTGGTTTTTTCGAACTTATTCAGCCCCAGCATTTT
D: TRBD1; size: .; J: TRBJ1-2; V: TRBV28; CDR3: CASSDRGGYGYTF; DNA: TGTGCCAGCAGTGACAGGGGCGGCTATGGCTACACCTTC
D: .; size: .; J: TRBJ1-1; V: TRBV11-1; CDR3: CASSLAPNTEAFF; DNA: TGTGCCAGCAGCTTAGCACCGAACACTGAAGCTTTCTTT
D: .; size: .; J: TRBJ2-7; V: TRBV6-5; CDR3: CASSPLEGTSHEQYF; DNA: TGTGCCAGCAGTCCCCTAGAGGGGACATCACACGAGCAGTACTTC
D: .; size: .; J: TRBJ1-1; V: TRBV5-1; CDR3: CASSYLVGLDTEAFF; DNA: TGCGCCAGCAGCTACCTCGTTGGACTGGACACTGAAGCTTTCTTT
D: .; size: .; J: TRBJ2-7; V: TRBV7-9; CDR3: CASSFEASYEQYF; DNA: TGTGCCAGCAGCTTCGAAGCCTCCTACGAGCAGTACTTC
D: TRBD2; size: once; J: TRBJ2-1; V: TRBV4-1; CDR3: CASSQDSGDYYNEQFF; DNA: TGCGCCAGCAGCCAAGATTCCGGGGACTACTACAATGAGCAGTTCTTC
D: TRBD1; size: .; J: TRBJ2-3; V: TRBV19; CDR3: CASSTPGTGGTDTQYF; DNA: TGTGCCAGTAGTACTCCCGGGACAGGGGGCACAGATACGCAGTATTTT
D: .; size: .; J: TRBJ2-1; V: TRBV19; CDR3: CASALGDGSYNEQFF; DNA: TGTGCCAGTGCGCTAGGGGACGGTTCCTACAATGAGCAGTTCTTC
D: .; size: .; J: TRBJ2-3; V: TRBV28; CDR3: CASSLLRKDTQYF; DNA: TGTGCCAGCAGTTTACTGAGAAAAGATACGCAGTATTTT
D: TRBD2; size: .; J: TRBJ2-1; V: TRBV6-5; CDR3: CASSYSLAGVYNEQFF; DNA: TGTGCCAGCAGTTACTCCTTAGCGGGAGTATACAATGAGCAGTTCTTC
D: TRBD2; size: .; J: TRBJ2-3; V: TRBV7-6; CDR3: CASSLTGGPDTQYF; DNA: TGTGCCAGCAGCTTGACGGGGGGGCCTGATACGCAGTATTTT
D: .; size: .; J: TRBJ2-7; V: TRBV11-2; CDR3: CASSSFQGIYEQYF; DNA: TGTGCCAGCAGCTCATTTCAGGGGATCTACGAGCAGTACTTC
D: .; size: .; J: TRBJ2-1; V: TRBV5-1; CDR3: CASSLAPGTYNEQFF; DNA: TGCGCCAGCAGCTTGGCCCCGGGGACCTACAATGAGCAGTTCTTC
D: .; size: .; J: TRBJ2-1; V: TRBV4-1; CDR3: CASSNWEVGEQFF; DNA: TGCGCCAGCAGCAATTGGGAGGTCGGTGAGCAGTTCTTC
D: TRBD1; size: .; J: TRBJ2-7; V: TRBV11-1; CDR3: CASSPGTGGKTNHEYF; DNA: TGTGCCAGCAGCCCGGGGACAGGAGGAAAGACGAACCATGAGTACTTC
D: TRBD1; size: .; J: TRBJ2-7; V: TRBV2; CDR3: CASIDPGQRIYEQYF; DNA: TGTGCCAGCATCGACCCGGGACAGAGAATCTACGAGCAGTACTTC
D: TRBD2; size: .; J: TRBJ2-7; V: TRBV27; CDR3: CAIKAGTEQYF; DNA: TGTGCCATCAAAGCGGGAACAGAGCAGTACTTC
D: TRBD1; size: .; J: TRBJ1-1; V: TRBV19; CDR3: CASSTQGAWTEAFF; DNA: TGTGCCAGTAGTACACAGGGGGCGTGGACTGAAGCTTTCTTT
D: .; size: .; J: TRBJ1-1; V: TRBV4-3; CDR3: CASSPTRGSSLF; DNA: TGCGCCAGCAGCCCCACCCGGGGGAGCTCCCTATTC
D: .; size: .; J: TRBJ2-7; V: TRBV7-8; CDR3: CASSFLVGEYPYEQYF; DNA: TGTGCCAGCAGCTTCCTCGTGGGGGAGTACCCTTACGAGCAGTACTTC
D: .; size: .; J: TRBJ2-3; V: TRBV7-9; CDR3: CASSPKDERWYTQYF; DNA: TGTGCCAGCAGCCCAAAGGACGAAAGGTGGTATACGCAGTATTTT
D: .; size: .; J: TRBJ1-4; V: TRBV29-1; CDR3: CSVLGFEKLFF; DNA: TGCAGCGTTCTCGGGTTCGAAAAACTGTTTTTT
D: TRBD2; size: .; J: TRBJ2-3; V: TRBV9; CDR3: CASTRGGSTDTQYF; DNA: TGTGCCAGCACTCGGGGGGGTTCCACAGATACGCAGTATTTT
D: TRBD1; size: .; J: TRBJ1-6; V: TRBV7-2; CDR3: CASSGGTVMSSYNSPLHF; DNA: TGTGCCAGCAGCGGGGGGACAGTGATGAGCTCCTATAATTCACCCCTCCACTTT
D: TRBD1; size: .; J: TRBJ2-3; V: TRBV7-9; CDR3: CASGGDREATDTQYF; DNA: TGTGCCAGCGGAGGGGACAGGGAGGCCACAGATACGCAGTATTTT
D: .; size: .; J: TRBJ1-5; V: TRBV2; CDR3: CASSPRQSSNQPQHF; DNA: TGTGCCAGCAGTCCGAGACAGTCTAGCAATCAGCCCCAGCATTTT